This T cell receptor beta chain came from a study of identical twins. Study results and caveats: High-abundance cord blood beta clonotypes had fewer insertions; memory repertoires showed none.

The ends lost 5 bases at V and 8 bases at J; junction bases unmatched: 11. The CDR3 spans 15 residues. This clonotype was recorded many times. As yet, its antigen is unknown. Template switching added a universal primer site, and cDNA bore unique molecular identifiers. TCRdb ran MiXCR on the 5' RACE reads and lists one entry per CDR3 protein. The sample includes approximately 550,000 distinct CDR3 sequences, 20% to 25% seen only once; the top ten take about 0.5%. This same sample was also taken into another study, of yellow fever vaccine responses in identical twins.

This sequence originates from a woman under 30 in good health. The chain joins TRBV12-3 or TRBV12-4 to TRBJ1-4; 7 bases line up with TRBD1. Sequenced sample: CD4+ T cells sorted from blood. Written as DNA, the CDR3 is TGTGCCAGCAGTCCCAGCGGACAGGTTGGAGAAAAACTGTTTTTT. Its translation: CASSPSGQVGEKLFF.